A selection of T cell receptor beta chains follows, all from one sample in a study of PD-1 blockade in classical Hodgkin lymphoma. Profiled with immunoSEQ multiplex PCR; TCRdb holds only in-frame clones, not every one. The sample has about 6,400 clones, 78% seen once; the top ten hold roughly 3.5%. Here the sequenced sample was CD4+ T cells from blood, taken at baseline. These receptors came from a human donor with classical Hodgkin lymphoma. Each CDR3 is given with its conserved first and last residue. A D gene is named only where the DNA matches it firmly. A clone size is listed for some rows: how often the clone was seen (once, few, many), or a class if it is expanded.

j_call: TRBJ1-2
v_call: TRBV6-5
clone_size: NA
d_call: NA
cdr3_nt: TGTGCCAGCAGTTTCGACAGCTATGGCTACACCTTC
cdr3_aa: CASSFDSYGYTF

j_call: TRBJ2-7
v_call: TRBV25-1
clone_size: NA
d_call: NA
cdr3_nt: TGTGCCAGCAGTGAAAGGGGGGTAGGAGACGAGCAGTACTTC
cdr3_aa: CASSERGVGDEQYF

j_call: TRBJ1-3
v_call: TRBV7-2
clone_size: NA
d_call: NA
cdr3_nt: TGTGCCAGCAGCCGTGACACAGGGCGAAACACCATATATTTT
cdr3_aa: CASSRDTGRNTIYF

j_call: TRBJ2-7
v_call: TRBV28
clone_size: NA
d_call: NA
cdr3_nt: TGTGCCAGCAGTTTATTGCTGGGGAGCTCCTACGAGCAGTACTTC
cdr3_aa: CASSLLLGSSYEQYF

j_call: TRBJ2-1
v_call: TRBV6-1
clone_size: NA
d_call: NA
cdr3_nt: TGTGCCAGCAGTGAAGAGGACATCTCGAAAGATGAGCAGTTCTTC
cdr3_aa: CASSEEDISKDEQFF

j_call: TRBJ1-2
v_call: TRBV4-1
clone_size: few
d_call: TRBD1
cdr3_nt: TGCGCCAGCAGCCCTGGGACAGGGGATGGTGGCTACACCTTC
cdr3_aa: CASSPGTGDGGYTF

j_call: TRBJ2-4
v_call: TRBV5-4
clone_size: NA
d_call: TRBD2
cdr3_nt: TGTGCCAGCAGCTTTCGGACTAGCCGAAAAAATTTC
cdr3_aa: CASSFRTSRKNF

j_call: TRBJ1-5
v_call: TRBV4-3
clone_size: NA
d_call: TRBD1
cdr3_nt: TGCGCCAGCAGCCAAGCTCCGACAGGGGATGTTCAGCCCCAGCATTTT
cdr3_aa: CASSQAPTGDVQPQHF

j_call: TRBJ1-2
v_call: TRBV9
clone_size: few
d_call: TRBD1
cdr3_nt: TGTGCCAGCAGCGCGCGGACAGGGGATGGCTACACCTTC
cdr3_aa: CASSARTGDGYTF

j_call: TRBJ1-2
v_call: TRBV18
clone_size: once
d_call: NA
cdr3_nt: TGTGCCAGCTCACCCTATGTCAGGGCAGACACTAACTATGGCTACACCTTC
cdr3_aa: CASSPYVRADTNYGYTF

j_call: TRBJ2-4
v_call: TRBV18
clone_size: NA
d_call: NA
cdr3_nt: TGTGCCAGCTCCCGGACAGTCCCAAAGCCCAAAAACATTCAGTACTTC
cdr3_aa: CASSRTVPKPKNIQYF

j_call: TRBJ2-1
v_call: TRBV29-1
clone_size: NA
d_call: TRBD1
cdr3_nt: TGCAGCGTCGGATCTCGGGACAGGGCGTACAATGAGCAGTTCTTC
cdr3_aa: CSVGSRDRAYNEQFF

j_call: TRBJ1-2
v_call: TRBV28
clone_size: NA
d_call: NA
cdr3_nt: TGTGCCAGCAGGACGGGACACCCCTATGGCTACACCTTC
cdr3_aa: CASRTGHPYGYTF

j_call: TRBJ1-2
v_call: TRBV7-2
clone_size: few
d_call: NA
cdr3_nt: TGTGCCAGCAGCGGGGGCGGGAACTATGGCTACACCTTC
cdr3_aa: CASSGGGNYGYTF

j_call: TRBJ2-1
v_call: TRBV7-7
clone_size: NA
d_call: TRBD1
cdr3_nt: TGTGCCAGCAGCCTAGGGACAGATTACAATGAGCAGTTCTTC
cdr3_aa: CASSLGTDYNEQFF

j_call: TRBJ2-2
v_call: TRBV2
clone_size: NA
d_call: TRBD1
cdr3_nt: TGTGCCAGCAAAGGACAGGGGAACGCCGGGGAGCTGTTTTTT
cdr3_aa: CASKGQGNAGELFF

j_call: TRBJ1-3
v_call: TRBV7-2
clone_size: NA
d_call: NA
cdr3_nt: TGTGCCAGCAGCTTAGTGAGAGGGGATGGAAACACCATATATTTT
cdr3_aa: CASSLVRGDGNTIYF